Below are 25 T cell receptor beta chains sequenced from a single sample in a study of blood T cell repertoires in COVID-19. The assay was immunoSEQ multiplex PCR, and TCRdb's table has in-frame clones only and misses some. The sample has approximately 300,000 clones, about 85% seen once; the top ten hold about 1.9%. Sequenced material: PBMCs or T cells enriched from blood (not recorded which). The receptor set was obtained from a woman aged 30 to 39 who had been exposed to COVID-19.

In DNA, the CDR3 is TGTGCCAGCAGCCCAAAGGCAGGGGCCTTCTATGGCTACACCTTC. This codes for CASSPKAGAFYGYTF. The chain recombines TRBV7-2 with TRBJ1-2, with D perhaps TRBD1 (6 bases). This CDR3 has 15 residues. The germline V gene has CDR1 SGHTA and CDR2 FQGNSA. Trimming stripped 5 bases from V and 4 bases from J, with 17 bases between.

The chain employs TRBV11-2 and TRBJ1-4, with D possibly matching TRBD1 (5 bases). The germline CDR1 and CDR2 sequences are SGHAT and FQNNGV. This CDR3 contains 15 residues. The V gene lost 4 bases and the J gene lost 4 bases, with 13 bases spanning the gap. The CDR3 loop is CASSSLGRGNEKLFF. DNA of the CDR3: TGTGCCAGCAGCTCCTTGGGGAGGGGTAATGAAAAACTGTTTTTT. Full variable domain (missing parts from reference TRBV11-2 and TRBJ1-4): EAGVAQSPRYKIIEKRQSVAFWCNPISGHATLYWYQQILGQGPKLLIQFQNNGVVDDSQLPKDRFSAERLKGVDSTLKIQPAKLEDSAVYLCASSSLGRGNEKLFFGSGTQLSVL.

This rearrangement joins TRBV30 to TRBJ1-2; maybe TRBD1 (5 bases). The CDR3 totals 12 residues. Trimming removed 4 bases at V and 4 bases at J, with 10 bases between. Germline-derived CDR1 and CDR2 are GTSNPN and SVGIG (reference sequence). The chain's CDR3 is CAWKPGGYGYTF. CDR3 DNA: TGTGCCTGGAAACCGGGGGGCTATGGCTACACCTTC. Drawing the rest from reference TRBV30 and TRBJ1-2, the complete variable domain is SQTIHQWPATLVQPVGSPLSLECTVEGTSNPNLYWYRQAAGRGLQLLFYSVGIGQISSEVPQNLSASRPQDRQFILSSKKLLLSDSGFYLCAWKPGGYGYTFGSGTRLTVV.

This clone showed up just a few times. V usage is TRBV6-5 and J usage is TRBJ1-2; the match to TRBD1 covers 7 bases. With V trimmed by 4 bases and J by 8 bases, 10 bases remained unmatched. In germline, CDR1 is MNHEY, CDR2 SVGAGI. CDR3 length: 14 residues. The CDR3 nucleotides read TGTGCCAGCAGTTCCCTTCGGTCGACAGGGGGCTACACCTTC. Translated: CASSSLRSTGGYTF.

The chain has TRBV19 and TRBJ1-1, with TRBD1 matching over 7 bases. This CDR3 contains 14 residues. Germline CDR1 is LNHDA and CDR2 is SQIVND (reference sequence). V gave up 5 bases and J gave up 4 bases; unmatched junction bases: 7. The CDR3 region is CASSGRQGATEAFF. The CDR3 bases are TGTGCCAGTAGTGGTAGACAGGGAGCCACTGAAGCTTTCTTT.

The chain couples TRBV7-2 to TRBJ2-7; 8 bases map to TRBD1. The CDR3 contains 15 residues. Germline V CDR1 and CDR2: SGHTA, FQGNSA. With 1 base clipped from V and 2 bases from J, the junction kept 4 bases outside the gene matches. CDR3 sequence: CASSLGSGGPYEQYF. The DNA for the CDR3 is TGTGCCAGCAGCTTAGGTTCAGGGGGCCCCTACGAGCAGTACTTC.

The V and J genes are TRBV30 and TRBJ1-2; D remains unclear. V dropped 0 bases and J dropped 0 bases, with 17 bases sitting between them. CDR1 and CDR2 (germline): GTSNPN, SVGIG (reference sequence). The CDR3 covers 17 residues. CDR3 sequence (DNA): TGTGCCTGGAGTGTACGGAGAATCATACCCTCTAACTATGGCTACACCTTC. It encodes CAWSVRRIIPSNYGYTF.

The chain carries TRBV12-5 and TRBJ1-2, with D unclear. Trimming pared 1 base from V and 5 bases from J, leaving 11 bases between. CDR1 LGHNT and CDR2 FRNRAP come from the germline V gene. The CDR3 contains 14 residues. The CDR3 DNA reads TGTGCTAGTGGTTTGGGGTCTCACCAGTATGGCTACACCTTC. Encoded protein: CASGLGSHQYGYTF.

CDR3 coding DNA: TGTGCCTGGAGTCGGAGAGAGGGGGCGGGGGAAGCTTTCTTT. This sequence encodes CAWSRREGAGEAFF. The gene calls are TRBV30 and TRBJ1-1; TRBD1 agrees at 7 bases. Germline V gene lookup returns CDR1 GTSNPN and CDR2 SVGIG (reference sequence). With 2 bases clipped from V and 8 bases from J, the junction kept 11 bases outside the gene matches. The CDR3 has 14 residues.

The rearrangement joins TRBV7-2 to TRBJ2-5, with TRBD2 matching over 7 bases. The CDR3 loop spans 15 amino acids. Per the germline V gene, CDR1 is SGHTA and CDR2 is FQGNSA. Trimming took 2 bases from V and 1 from J; bases not matched to a gene: 4. Here the CDR3 DNA reads TGTGCCAGCAGCTTATGGGCTAGCGGCCAAGAGACCCAGTACTTC. Translating it yields CASSLWASGQETQYF.

This sequence joins TRBV6-5 and TRBJ1-6; no firm D call. The germline gives CDR1 MNHEY, CDR2 SVGAGI. The CDR3 is made up of 16 amino acids. Trimming took off 3 bases at V and 1 base at J, with 10 bases between the two ends. The CDR3 sequence is CASSYRGESYNSPLHF. In DNA form, the CDR3 reads TGTGCCAGCAGTTATCGTGGAGAATCCTATAATTCACCCCTCCACTTT.

The chain is built from TRBV6-5 and TRBJ1-5; a possible D gene is TRBD1 (6 bases). V lost 6 bases, J lost 0 bases, and 12 bases lay in between. The CDR3 length is 15 residues. Germline CDR1 is MNHEY and CDR2 is SVGAGI. CDR3 residues: CASRDRPYSNQPQHF. The CDR3 DNA sequence: TGTGCCAGCAGAGACAGGCCCTATAGCAATCAGCCCCAGCATTTT.

The chain recombines TRBV11-2 with TRBJ2-5, with 8 bases identical to TRBD2. The length of the CDR3 is 16 residues. Germline V gene lookup returns CDR1 SGHAT and CDR2 FQNNGV. With 3 bases clipped from V and 2 bases from J, the junction kept 8 bases outside the gene matches. The CDR3 reads CASSFTGTSNQETQYF. The CDR3 DNA sequence: TGTGCCAGCAGCTTCACTGGGACTAGTAATCAAGAGACCCAGTACTTC.

The chain joins TRBV27 to TRBJ1-5; 10 bases line up with TRBD1. This CDR3 is built from 15 residues. Germline CDR1 reads MNHEY; CDR2 reads SMNVEV (reference sequence). V lost 6 bases and J lost 3; bases outside the gene matches: 5. The CDR3 is CASRSGQGPNQPQHF. As DNA, the CDR3 is TGTGCCAGCAGGTCGGGACAGGGGCCCAATCAGCCCCAGCATTTT.

The chain couples TRBV27 to TRBJ2-1; tentatively, D is TRBD1 (6 bases). CDR3 size: 14 residues. Per the germline V gene, CDR1 is MNHEY and CDR2 is SMNVEV (reference sequence). Trimming cost V 3 bases and J 4 bases, with 10 bases left between them. Written as DNA, the CDR3 is TGTGCCAGCAGTTTCGGGACAACATACAATGAGCAGTTCTTC. Translated: CASSFGTTYNEQFF.

V usage is TRBV2 and J usage is TRBJ1-1; tentative D call: TRBD1 (6 bases). The germline V and J ends were trimmed by 7 bases and 10 bases, with 13 bases remaining between them. Germline loops: CDR1 SNHLY, CDR2 FYNNEI. The CDR3 runs 11 residues. DNA of the CDR3: TGTGCCAGCATGAGATCAGGGGTAGCTTTCTTT. Residues: CASMRSGVAFF.

The chain is built from TRBV11-2 and TRBJ2-7, with D tentatively TRBD2 (5 bases). Looked up from germline, CDR1 is SGHAT and CDR2 is FQNNGV. The length of the CDR3 is 15 residues. The V and J ends lost 0 bases and 2 bases respectively, with 11 bases between them. The chain's CDR3 is CASSLDFVGTYEQYF. The CDR3 DNA sequence: TGTGCCAGCAGCTTAGATTTCGTCGGGACCTACGAGCAGTACTTC.

This CDR3 is CATSRVTGVAYEQYF. The DNA for the CDR3 is TGTGCCACCAGCAGAGTGACAGGGGTGGCCTACGAGCAGTACTTC. V and J are TRBV15 and TRBJ2-7; TRBD1 aligns across 8 bases. Losses at the gene ends were 1 base for V and 2 bases for J; bases not matched to a gene: 4. Germline lookup yields CDR1 LNHNV and CDR2 YYDKDF (reference sequence). The CDR3 is 15 residues long.

A single count supports this clone. The V call is TRBV7-3, the J call TRBJ2-7; the D gene is possibly TRBD1 (6 bases). Germline V CDR1 and CDR2: SGHTA, FQGTGA. With 0 bases removed from V and 5 bases from J, the gap between germline ends came to 11 bases. CDR3 length: 14 amino acids. The CDR3 protein is CASSLTGGVDEQYF. Here the CDR3 DNA reads TGTGCCAGCAGCTTAACAGGGGGAGTGGACGAGCAGTACTTC. The whole variable domain, filled in from reference TRBV7-3 and TRBJ2-7, reads GAGVSQTPSNKVTEKGKYVELRCDPISGHTALYWYRQSLGQGPEFLIYFQGTGAADDSGLPNDRFFAVRPEGSVSTLKIQRTERGDSAVYLCASSLTGGVDEQYFGPGTRLTVT.

CDR3 in amino acids: CASSLGLNEQFF. For the CDR3, the DNA is TGTGCCAGCAGCTTGGGACTAAATGAGCAGTTCTTC. The genes are TRBV7-9 and TRBJ2-1, with 7 positions matching TRBD2. With 3 bases clipped from V and 7 bases from J, the junction kept 0 bases outside the gene matches. This CDR3 has 12 amino acids. CDR1 is SEHNR, CDR2 FQNEAQ, per germline (reference sequence).

The J gene is TRBJ1-5, the V gene TRBV30; D is possibly TRBD1 (5 bases). This CDR3 is built from 14 residues. Germline V CDR1 and CDR2: GTSNPN, SVGIG (reference sequence). Trimming pared 3 bases from V and 4 bases from J, leaving 13 bases between. The CDR3 coding sequence is TGTGCCTGGAGGAAGAGGGGAGGGAATCAGCCCCAGCATTTT. This encodes CAWRKRGGNQPQHF.

The chain has TRBV20-1 and TRBJ1-1; no firm D call. The CDR3 consists of 13 residues. V lost 3 bases, J lost 6 bases, and 14 bases lay in between. Germline lookup yields CDR1 DFQATT and CDR2 SNEGSKA (reference sequence). This chain's CDR3 is CSASSPGSSEAFF. The CDR3 coding sequence is TGCAGTGCTAGTTCTCCGGGTAGCTCTGAAGCTTTCTTT.

The chain recombines TRBV4-3 with TRBJ1-1; TRBD1 might be the D (6 bases). Trimming cost V 0 bases and J 0 bases, with 11 bases left between them. The CDR3 totals 16 residues. The germline V gene has CDR1 LGHNA and CDR2 YSLEER. CDR3 in amino acids: CASSQDIPGVNTEAFF. CDR3 sequence (DNA): TGCGCCAGCAGCCAAGATATCCCAGGGGTGAACACTGAAGCTTTCTTT.

V and J are TRBV5-8 and TRBJ1-1, with no clear D. Germline lookup yields CDR1 SGHTS and CDR2 YDEGEE. The CDR3 length is 15 residues. V dropped 4 bases and J dropped 1 base, with 14 bases sitting between them. The CDR3 region is CASSTPYSGNTEAFF. The CDR3 coding sequence is TGTGCCAGCAGCACACCATACAGTGGGAACACTGAAGCTTTCTTT.

The table lists this clone with many counts. This chain uses TRBV28 with TRBJ2-7; 10 bases match TRBD1. The ends lost 7 bases at V and 3 bases at J; junction bases unmatched: 6. The CDR3 covers 14 residues. Per the germline V gene, CDR1 is MDHEN and CDR2 is SYDVKM. CDR3 sequence: CASTPRDRGYEQYF. CDR3 coding DNA: TGTGCCAGCACCCCCCGGGACAGGGGCTACGAGCAGTACTTC. The whole variable domain, filled in from reference TRBV28 and TRBJ2-7, reads DVKVTQSSRYLVKRTGEKVFLECVQDMDHENMFWYRQDPGLGLRLIYFSYDVKMKEKGDIPEGYSVSREKKERFSLILESASTNQTSMYLCASTPRDRGYEQYFGPGTRLTVT.